The 21 T cell receptor beta chains given below trace back to one sample, sequenced in a study of beta chain features in type 1 diabetes. The sequenced template was cDNA made from the entire isolated RNA. Repertoires were generated with immunoSEQ multiplex PCR, while TCRdb's copy carries only in-frame clones and drops some. The table lists hundreds of thousands of clones, about 12% of them singletons. These receptors' antigens are unknown. Overall study results and limits: People with Type 1 diabetes carried modestly yet significantly shorter TCRB CDR3s in all four CD4+ subsets.

Source material: naive CD4+ T cells from blood. The receptors originated from a woman aged 18-29 years with type 1 diabetes.

The table lists this clone with a count of one. The CDR3 DNA follows: TGTGCCACCAACAGGGCATACAATGAGCAGTTCTTC. It is translated as CATNRAYNEQFF. The rearrangement links TRBV6-5 to TRBJ2-1; D might be TRBD1 (6 bases). Between the trimmed V and J ends, which lost 10 bases and 4 bases, there was a span of 11 bases. Germline-derived CDR1 and CDR2 are MNHEY and SVGAGI. CDR3 size: 12 residues.

This clone was counted only a few times. The rearrangement joins TRBV16 to TRBJ1-1; 8 bases line up with TRBD1. The CDR3 consists of 14 residues. The germline gives CDR1 KGHSY, CDR2 FQNENV. V lost 8 bases and J lost 2; bases outside the gene matches: 7. Here the CDR3 reads CASAQDRANTEAFF. The CDR3 coding sequence is TGTGCCAGCGCCCAGGACAGGGCTAACACTGAAGCTTTCTTT.

This chain's CDR3 is CASGGGNNQPQHF. The CDR3 DNA reads as TGTGCCAGTGGGGGGGGTAACAATCAGCCCCAGCATTTT. The chain uses TRBV19 and TRBJ1-5; D is possibly TRBD1 (5 bases). Deletions cut 8 bases from V and 3 bases from J, with 11 bases between. CDR1 LNHDA and CDR2 SQIVND come from the germline V gene (reference sequence). CDR3 length equals 13 residues.

This clone was recorded a few times. This chain uses TRBV15 with TRBJ2-3, with 9 bases lining up with TRBD2. The CDR3 is 13 amino acids. V shed 11 bases and J 1 base; nucleotides not matched to a gene: 4. Germline V gene lookup returns CDR1 LNHNV and CDR2 YYDKDF (reference sequence). The DNA for the CDR3 is TGTGCCTTTAGCGGGAGAGGCACAGATACGCAGTATTTT. It codes for CAFSGRGTDTQYF.

This clone came up a few times. V usage is TRBV18 and J usage is TRBJ2-5, with 7 bases lining up with TRBD2. Germline lookup yields CDR1 KGHSH and CDR2 LQKENI. The CDR3 contains 13 residues. The ends lost 4 bases at V and 8 bases at J; junction bases unmatched: 7. For the CDR3, the DNA is TGTGCCAGCTCACAGGGAGGGCCGGATACCCAGTACTTC. It yields the protein CASSQGGPDTQYF.

This clone appeared a few times. The chain carries TRBV18 and TRBJ1-1, with 7 bases identical to TRBD1. Germline V gene sequence: CDR1 KGHSH, CDR2 LQKENI. This CDR3 region has 13 residues. Trimming removed 10 bases from V and 11 bases from J; junction bases left unmatched: 16. This chain's CDR3 is CATGRQGAEAAFF. For the CDR3, the DNA is TGTGCCACCGGGAGACAGGGAGCTGAGGCGGCTTTCTTT. Full variable domain (rest looked up from reference TRBV18 and TRBJ1-1): NAGVMQNPRHLVRRRGQEARLRCSPMKGHSHVYWYRQLPEEGLKFMVYLQKENIIDESGMPKERFSAEFPKEGPSILRIQQVVRGDSAAYFCATGRQGAEAAFFGQGTRLTVV.

The V and J genes are TRBV11-2 and TRBJ2-7; TRBD2 aligns across 7 bases. With 2 bases clipped from V and 3 bases from J, the junction kept 4 bases outside the gene matches. The CDR3 consists of 14 residues. The germline gives CDR1 SGHAT, CDR2 FQNNGV. This CDR3 reads CASSLTRGVYEQYF. DNA of the CDR3: TGTGCCAGCAGCTTAACTCGGGGGGTCTACGAGCAGTACTTC. The full variable domain, rest sourced from reference TRBV11-2 and TRBJ2-7, is EAGVAQSPRYKIIEKRQSVAFWCNPISGHATLYWYQQILGQGPKLLIQFQNNGVVDDSQLPKDRFSAERLKGVDSTLKIQPAKLEDSAVYLCASSLTRGVYEQYFGPGTRLTVT.

This clone was counted between two and nine times. This CDR3 reads CASSLEPRIELFF. The CDR3 DNA is TGTGCCAGCAGCTTAGAGCCCCGCATCGAGCTGTTTTTT. The V gene is TRBV7-2, the J gene TRBJ2-2; the D is unclear. Trimming shortened V by 1 base and J by 11 bases, and 11 bases separated the two germline ends. The CDR3 contains 13 residues. Looked up from germline, CDR1 is SGHTA and CDR2 is FQGNSA.

This clone was seen more than once but under ten times. This rearrangement joins TRBV28 to TRBJ2-7, with TRBD2 matching over 9 bases. V shed 7 bases, J shed 4 bases, and the junction held 5 bases outside the gene matches. The germline CDR1 and CDR2 sequences are MDHEN and SYDVKM. This CDR3 region has 13 residues. The CDR3 nucleotides are TGTGCCAGCAAAGCGGGGGGTGGGTACGAGCAGTACTTC. Amino acids: CASKAGGGYEQYF.

V is TRBV4-1 and J is TRBJ2-1, with D perhaps matching TRBD2 (6 bases). Deletions cut 7 bases from V and 8 bases from J, with 21 bases between. Germline V gene sequence: CDR1 MGHRA, CDR2 YSYEKL. The length of the CDR3 is 15 residues. The CDR3 DNA follows: TGCGCCAGCACCACCCACGACACGGAGGGGTATGAGCAGTTCTTC. It codes for CASTTHDTEGYEQFF.

J is TRBJ1-3 and V is TRBV4-3, with a tentative D call TRBD1 (5 bases). The CDR3 consists of 14 residues. Trimming pared 1 base from V and 3 bases from J, leaving 7 bases between. Germline values: CDR1 LGHNA, CDR2 YSLEER. CDR3 region: CASSQGTLGNTIYF. Written as DNA, the CDR3 is TGCGCCAGCAGCCAAGGGACACTTGGAAACACCATATATTTT.

The J gene is TRBJ2-7, the V gene TRBV6-5, with a tentative D call TRBD1 (6 bases). Germline CDR1 is MNHEY and CDR2 is SVGAGI. This CDR3 spans 13 amino acids. V was pared by 6 bases and J by 3 bases, with 12 bases between. In nucleotides, the CDR3 is TGTGCCAGCAGCCGACAGGTCCGCTACGAGCAGTACTTC. Protein: CASSRQVRYEQYF.

Only a few counts were recorded for this clone. The chain couples TRBV7-2 to TRBJ1-1; 8 bases map to TRBD1. The CDR3 has 14 residues. The V segment lost 5 bases and the J segment 8 bases; nucleotides outside the gene matches: 10. From germline, CDR1 is SGHTA and CDR2 FQGNSA. CDR3 nucleotides: TGTGCCAGCAGCGCCCAGGGGGCTAGTCGGGAAGCTTTCTTT. Its translation is CASSAQGASREAFF.

This clone was recorded a few times. The chain has TRBV4-2 and TRBJ2-7; the D gene is possibly TRBD2 (5 bases). V lost 1 base and J lost 4, with 8 bases in between. CDR3 length: 13 amino acids. Per germline, CDR1 LGHNA and CDR2 YNFKEQ. The CDR3 here is CASSQGTSYEQYF. For the CDR3, the DNA is TGTGCCAGCAGCCAAGGGACTTCATACGAGCAGTACTTC.

The sample holds a few counts of this clone. CDR3 region: CASSLNPGPPNSPLHF. The CDR3 nucleotides are TGTGCCAGCAGCCTGAATCCGGGTCCTCCGAATTCACCCCTCCACTTT. V and J are TRBV14 and TRBJ1-6, with D uncertain. CDR3 length: 16 amino acids. Trimming left V 4 bases short and J 7 bases short, with 17 bases between. CDR1 and CDR2 from the germline V gene are SGHDN and FVKESK.

V usage is TRBV2 and J usage is TRBJ2-7; 12 bases agree with TRBD2. CDR1 is SNHLY and CDR2 is FYNNEI in the germline V gene. After removal of 4 bases from V and 2 bases from J, the junction contained 3 bases not matched to a gene. The CDR3 sequence is 15 residues long. The CDR3 is CASSAASGGAYEQYF. CDR3 in DNA: TGTGCCAGCAGTGCCGCTAGCGGGGGGGCCTACGAGCAGTACTTC. The full variable domain, rest sourced from reference TRBV2 and TRBJ2-7, is EPEVTQTPSHQVTQMGQEVILRCVPISNHLYFYWYRQILGQKVEFLVSFYNNEISEKSEIFDDQFSVERPDGSNFTLKIRSTKLEDSAMYFCASSAASGGAYEQYFGPGTRLTVT.

This clone was seen a few times. The chain recombines TRBV4-1 with TRBJ1-3; D remains unclear. CDR3 length equals 16 residues. The V gene's germline CDR1 is MGHRA and CDR2 YSYEKL. The germline V and J ends were trimmed by 4 bases and 0 bases, with 13 bases remaining between them. The CDR3 spells CASSRGRAYSGNTIYF. CDR3 bases: TGCGCCAGCAGCCGAGGGCGCGCGTACTCTGGAAACACCATATATTTT.

Only a few counts were recorded for this clone. V and J are TRBV9 and TRBJ2-2; D possibly corresponds to TRBD1 (5 bases). Trimming cost V 0 bases and J 1 base, with 7 bases left between them. The germline V gene encodes CDR1 SGDLS and CDR2 YYNGEE. The CDR3 is 15 residues long. CDR3 DNA: TGTGCCAGCAGCGTAGGGACACTGAACACCGGGGAGCTGTTTTTT. Translating it yields CASSVGTLNTGELFF.

The chain joins TRBV6-5 to TRBJ1-1, with a weak D call TRBD1 (5 bases). This CDR3 spans 11 amino acids. Germline CDR1 and CDR2: MNHEY and SVGAGI. The V end lost 4 bases, the J end lost 5 bases, and 5 bases lay between the germline ends. CDR3 sequence: CASSSGTEAFF. The CDR3 DNA is TGTGCCAGCAGTTCAGGGACTGAAGCTTTCTTT.

This clone was picked up a small number of times. The V gene is TRBV11-3, the J gene TRBJ2-1; TRBD1 agrees at 7 bases. Germline V gene sequence: CDR1 SGHNT, CDR2 YENEEA. J gave up 7 bases and V 4 bases, and 7 bases lay outside the gene matches. This CDR3 contains 14 residues. This CDR3 is CASSSRQGTNEQFF. DNA for the CDR3: TGTGCCAGCAGCTCCCGACAGGGTACAAATGAGCAGTTCTTC.

The V and J genes are TRBV6-5 and TRBJ2-2, with D possibly matching TRBD1 (6 bases). V was trimmed by 5 bases and J by 3 bases, leaving 7 bases between them. This CDR3 spans 13 amino acids. Germline V gene lookup returns CDR1 MNHEY and CDR2 SVGAGI. CDR3 amino acids: CASSRTDTGELFF. For the CDR3, the DNA is TGTGCCAGCAGTCGGACAGACACCGGGGAGCTGTTTTTT.